This T cell receptor (beta chain) was sequenced during a study of cytomegalovirus exposure and HLA in healthy donors. Repertoires were generated with immunoSEQ multiplex PCR, while TCRdb's copy carries only in-frame clones and drops some. Of about 180,000 clones listed, 85% are singletons. This clone was recorded only once. What it binds is unknown. Germline V gene data show CDR1 as MNHNY and CDR2 as SVGAGI (reference sequence). The CDR3 totals 15 residues. The ends lost 6 bases at V and 6 bases at J; junction bases unmatched: 12. Regarding the study as a whole: Most sequenced TCRs were rare (though some public TCRs occurred in many donors).

The sample was PBMCs. The rearrangement uses TRBV6-6 and TRBJ1-2, with TRBD1 identical over 8 bases. This clonotype originated in a man aged 18 to 30 in good health and CMV-seropositive. CDR3 nucleotides: TGTGCCAGCAGGTACCGACAGGGGACGGCTGATGGCTACACCTTC. This encodes CASRYRQGTADGYTF.